These T cell receptor beta chains were read from a single sample in a study of T cell changes during pregnancy in multiple sclerosis. Repertoires were generated with immunoSEQ multiplex PCR, while TCRdb's copy carries only in-frame clones and drops some. Of some 17,000 clones in the sample, 95% to 97% are singletons; the top ten hold 0.89%. This material consisted of peripheral blood, taken in the third trimester of pregnancy. These receptors originate from a female donor with multiple sclerosis, enrolled in a pregnancy study. Both conserved end residues are part of each CDR3.

V	length	J	CDR3
TRBV5-1	17	TRBJ2-7	CASSLVEGTSETYEQYF
TRBV2	16	TRBJ2-2	CASSSLAGALTGELFF
TRBV5-8	16	TRBJ1-5	CASSPQGKLSNQPQHF
TRBV29-1	14	TRBJ2-5	CSADYRGSKGTQYF
TRBV27	14	TRBJ2-5	CASSLWGGLETQYF
TRBV20-1	10	TRBJ1-1	CSTVNTEAFF
TRBV5-1	14	TRBJ2-5	CASSGGTSGETQYF
TRBV11-2	13	TRBJ2-7	CASRKDRFYEQYF
TRBV30	15	TRBJ1-4	CAWSVPGQGYEKLFF
TRBV18	15	TRBJ1-1	CASSPTYEGTTEAFF
TRBV27	18	TRBJ2-4	CASSLNTARGGSKNIQYF
TRBV11-3	15	TRBJ2-3	CASSLMPGDTDTQYF
TRBV27	15	TRBJ2-5	CASRITRDSYETQYF
TRBV18	15	TRBJ2-7	CASSPGTSGSYEQYF
TRBV25-1	13	TRBJ1-2	CASSPGTNYGYTF
TRBV11-3	15	TRBJ2-1	CASSLDRDSHNEQFF
TRBV2	13	TRBJ1-1	CATARGADTEAFF
TRBV13	14	TRBJ2-7	CASSSTEVIYEQYF
TRBV23-1	17	TRBJ1-5	CASSQSGDRGGGQPQHF
TRBV7-2	14	TRBJ1-2	CASSLGGTAYGYTF
TRBV7-9	16	TRBJ1-3	CASSLMGQGARNTIYF
TRBV7-6	15	TRBJ2-5	CASSLVPRSQETQYF
TRBV28	14	TRBJ1-3	CASIRGSSGNTIYF
TRBV7-2	15	TRBJ2-7	CASSPTGLASYEQYF
TRBV9	14	TRBJ2-1	CASSVGGNYNEQFF
TRBV27	17	TRBJ1-2	CASRPSDLMGQNYGYTF
TRBV18	18	TRBJ2-6	CASSPLTTRSTGANVLTF
TRBV18	14	TRBJ2-2	CASSPGQTTGELFF
TRBV11-2	15	TRBJ2-1	CASSYTQGSYNEQFF
TRBV18	16	TRBJ2-1	CASSSTVRGALNEQFF
TRBV28	16	TRBJ2-5	CASFPAGQGLGETQYF
TRBV10-3	14	TRBJ2-1	CAITRTSGAVEQFF
TRBV7-6	15	TRBJ2-1	CASRPIAGVGNEQFF
TRBV27	14	TRBJ1-1	CASSLAGAWTEAFF
TRBV12-5	14	TRBJ1-2	CASAGKVFGRGYTF
TRBV30	13	TRBJ2-7	CACARDRADEQYF
TRBV6-6	13	TRBJ2-1	CASSYDLFNEQFF
TRBV25-1	17	TRBJ1-6	CASSDMRQEAYNSPLHF
TRBV5-1	14	TRBJ2-2	CASTSLADTGELFF
TRBV11-2	14	TRBJ1-2	CARARVGGNYGYTF
TRBV6-1	15	TRBJ2-7	CASSVFGGNSYEQYF
TRBV2	16	TRBJ2-7	CASSLKVDSTSYEQYF
TRBV4-3	19	TRBJ2-3	CASSQDFGTSGGFTDTQYF
TRBV7-6	15	TRBJ2-1	CASSLSQVATNEQFF
TRBV19	14	TRBJ1-5	CASSIQGSNQPQHF
TRBV27	17	TRBJ2-7	CASSLMIGTGGLKEQYF
TRBV6-1	15	TRBJ1-6	CASYNRRGTNSPLHF
TRBV7-3	15	TRBJ2-2	CASAGGGSNTGELFF
TRBV4-3	19	TRBJ1-1	CASSQELLTGGGPNTEAFF
TRBV28	15	TRBJ2-7	CASSSLAGVLRAQYF
TRBV19	14	TRBJ2-7	CASSIGGGAYEQYF
TRBV27	15	TRBJ2-7	CASSLRNAGLYEQYF